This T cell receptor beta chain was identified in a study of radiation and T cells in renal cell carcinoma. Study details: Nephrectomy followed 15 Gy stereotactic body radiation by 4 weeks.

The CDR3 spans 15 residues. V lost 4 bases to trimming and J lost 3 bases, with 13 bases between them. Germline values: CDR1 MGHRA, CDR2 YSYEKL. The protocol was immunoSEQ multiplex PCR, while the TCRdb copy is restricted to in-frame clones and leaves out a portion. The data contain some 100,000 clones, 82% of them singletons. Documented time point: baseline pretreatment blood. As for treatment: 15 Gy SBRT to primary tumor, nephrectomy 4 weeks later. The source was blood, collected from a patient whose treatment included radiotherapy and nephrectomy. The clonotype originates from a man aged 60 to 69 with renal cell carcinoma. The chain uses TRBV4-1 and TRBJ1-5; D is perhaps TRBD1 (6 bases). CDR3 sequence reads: CASSRSGTNNQPQHF. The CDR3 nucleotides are TGCGCCAGCAGCCGCTCCGGGACAAACAATCAGCCCCAGCATTTT.